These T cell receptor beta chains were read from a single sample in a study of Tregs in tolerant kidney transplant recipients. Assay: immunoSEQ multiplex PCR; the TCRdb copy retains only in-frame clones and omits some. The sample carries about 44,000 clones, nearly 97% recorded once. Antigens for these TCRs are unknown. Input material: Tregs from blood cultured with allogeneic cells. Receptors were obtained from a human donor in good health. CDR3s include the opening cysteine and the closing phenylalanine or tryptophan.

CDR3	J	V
CASSYGGGVGLTEAFF	TRBJ1-1	TRBV6-5
CASSKDWRVTNEKLFF	TRBJ1-4	TRBV21-1
CASSLDPDSGNTIYF	TRBJ1-3	TRBV7-9
CSVARVGSGNTIYF	TRBJ1-3	TRBV29-1
CAWQAGGNQPQHF	TRBJ1-5	TRBV30
CAISTGTGEAFF	TRBJ1-1	TRBV10-3
CASSVRERGAGIYNEQFF	TRBJ2-1	TRBV4-1
CASSPTGSYEQYF	TRBJ2-7	TRBV7-6
CASSLASKNTEAFF	TRBJ1-1	TRBV5-1
CASSSRDNQETQYF	TRBJ2-5	TRBV19
CASRSGGNTEAFF	TRBJ1-1	TRBV7-2
CASSTPTGYLRNTIYF	TRBJ1-3	TRBV6-6
CASREVNNEKLFF	TRBJ1-4	TRBV7-9
CASSLTRGQDGNTEAFF	TRBJ1-1	TRBV7-3
CAWSAGADRDVLDSPLHF	TRBJ1-6	TRBV30
CASSLAGGGETQYF	TRBJ2-5	TRBV5-1
CASSQTGTGGGTDTQYF	TRBJ2-3	TRBV4-1
CASSLYVGGTYNEQFF	TRBJ2-1	TRBV7-6
CAWNRRGVYEQYF	TRBJ2-7	TRBV30
CASSLEAREETQYF	TRBJ2-5	TRBV5-1
CASSLGGGQFF	-	TRBV7-2
CSVWTGVNTEAFF	TRBJ1-1	TRBV29-1
CASSYFGGAGEKLFF	TRBJ1-4	TRBV6-6
CASSFYTTNTGELFF	TRBJ2-2	TRBV27
CASSYDRGRFGYTF	TRBJ1-2	TRBV2
CASSQGTDNSPLHF	TRBJ1-6	TRBV11-2